This entry lists 27 T cell receptor beta chains sequenced from one sample in a study of blood T cell repertoires in COVID-19. Only in-frame clones appear in the TCRdb table, and some are missing; sequencing was by immunoSEQ multiplex PCR. The repertoire holds a few hundred thousand clones, with roughly 80% as singletons. Source material: peripheral blood. These receptors came from a woman aged 45-60 years with active or convalescent COVID-19.

The rearrangement joins TRBV5-4 to TRBJ1-6, with 8 bases aligning to TRBD1. The CDR3 is 15 residues long. Germline V CDR1 and CDR2: SGHNT, YYREEE (reference sequence). The V gene end was trimmed by 4 bases and the J gene end by 6 bases; junction bases not matched to a gene: 6. This CDR3 is CASSRDRNLNSPLHF. The CDR3 bases are TGTGCCAGCAGCCGGGACAGGAACCTTAATTCACCCCTCCACTTT.

Worth noting for this clone: Germline and junction disagree at one end, which may indicate a read error. The chain carries TRBV7-7 and TRBJ2-2, with 12 bases fitting TRBD2. Germline V gene sequence: CDR1 SSHAT, CDR2 FNYEAQ (reference sequence). The CDR3 contains 16 residues. The CDR3 protein is CASSSTQTSGSGELFF. Here the CDR3 DNA reads TGTGCTAGCAGCTCTACCCAGACTAGCGGGAGCGGGGAGCTGTTTTTT.

The chain employs TRBV19 and TRBJ2-2, with 8 bases aligning to TRBD2. V shed 7 bases and J 7 bases; nucleotides not matched to a gene: 11. The CDR3 runs 15 residues. Germline CDR1 reads LNHDA; CDR2 reads SQIVND (reference sequence). In DNA, the CDR3 is TGTGCCAGTACCGCAAAGCGGGAGAGGGGCGGGGAGCTGTTTTTT. It codes for CASTAKRERGGELFF. Full variable domain (outside the CDR3, taken from reference TRBV19 and TRBJ2-2): DGGITQSPKYLFRKEGQNVTLSCEQNLNHDAMYWYRQDPGQGLRLIYYSQIVNDFQKGDIAEGYSVSREKKESFPLTVTSAQKNPTAFYLCASTAKRERGGELFFGEGSRLTVL.

The CDR3, as DNA: TGTGCCAGCAGCCTGAGCGGTGGGGGGGGCAACACTGAAGCTTTCTTT. Protein product: CASSLSGGGGNTEAFF. The J gene is TRBJ1-1, the V gene TRBV28, with TRBD1 as a possible D gene (6 bases). V lost 6 bases and J lost 2, with 19 bases in between. Germline-derived CDR1 and CDR2 are MDHEN and SYDVKM. This CDR3 is built from 16 residues.

This clone showed up just once. The J gene is TRBJ2-2, the V gene TRBV27, with D perhaps TRBD2 (6 bases). CDR1 is MNHEY, CDR2 SMNVEV, per germline (reference sequence). V was clipped by 5 bases and J by 4 bases, with 14 bases between them. The CDR3 consists of 15 residues. The CDR3 region is CASSDKSGLTGELFF. CDR3 sequence (DNA): TGTGCCAGCAGTGATAAATCGGGACTCACCGGGGAGCTGTTTTTT.

The chain joins TRBV5-1 to TRBJ2-3, with 7 bases fitting TRBD2. The CDR3 is 16 residues long. The germline CDR1 and CDR2 sequences are SGHRS and YFSETQ. V shed 2 bases and J 8 bases; nucleotides not matched to a gene: 14. CDR3 sequence reads: CASSFGASGSVGTQYF. In nucleotides, the CDR3 is TGCGCCAGCAGCTTCGGGGCTAGCGGCAGTGTAGGTACGCAGTATTTT.

The V and J genes are TRBV4-1 and TRBJ1-3; unclear D gene. Trimming removed 3 bases at V and 0 bases at J, with 15 bases between. CDR3 length: 17 amino acids. The germline V gene encodes CDR1 MGHRA and CDR2 YSYEKL. In DNA form, the CDR3 reads TGCGCCAGCAGCCATAATATCTTCTCCAGCTCTGGAAACACCATATATTTT. Translation gives CASSHNIFSSSGNTIYF.

This chain uses TRBV5-1 with TRBJ1-3; 10 nucleotides agree with TRBD1. Germline CDR1 SGHRS, CDR2 YFSETQ. The CDR3 contains 16 residues. J was trimmed by 0 bases and V by 4 bases; bases with no gene match: 4. The DNA for the CDR3 is TGCGCCAGCAGCGGCCGGGACAGGGGCTCTGGAAACACCATATATTTT. Translation: CASSGRDRGSGNTIYF.

This clone came up once. The gene calls are TRBV29-1 and TRBJ2-3; 10 bases fit TRBD2. Germline CDR1 SQVTM, CDR2 ANQGSEA. With V trimmed by 4 bases and J by 3 bases, 7 bases remained unmatched. The CDR3 is made up of 15 amino acids. CDR3 protein: CSVGASSGRTDTQYF. The CDR3 bases are TGCAGCGTTGGGGCTTCTAGCGGGAGAACAGATACGCAGTATTTT.

The rearrangement uses TRBV13 and TRBJ2-1, with 7 positions matching TRBD1. The V gene's germline CDR1 is PRHDT and CDR2 FYEKMQ (reference sequence). Trimming removed 10 bases from V and 3 bases from J; junction bases left unmatched: 6. The CDR3 has 13 amino acids. CDR3 loop: CATRQGHYNEQFF. DNA for the CDR3: TGTGCCACCAGACAGGGCCACTACAATGAGCAGTTCTTC.

In the case of this clone: Other DNA variants within this sample encode the same CDR3. The chain couples TRBV19 to TRBJ2-2; possible D gene TRBD2, 5 bases. CDR3 length: 15 amino acids. The germline V and J ends were trimmed by 3 bases and 0 bases, with 8 bases remaining between them. Germline loops: CDR1 LNHDA, CDR2 SQIVND (reference sequence). CDR3 bases: TGTGCCAGTAGTATCGGCGGGTCGAACACCGGGGAGCTGTTTTTT. Amino acid sequence: CASSIGGSNTGELFF.

This rearrangement joins TRBV4-1 to TRBJ1-6; TRBD1 matches 8 bases. The CDR3 consists of 17 residues. CDR1 and CDR2 from the germline V gene are MGHRA and YSYEKL. The J segment lost 6 bases and the V segment lost 0 bases, leaving 7 bases of the junction unmatched. The CDR3 loop is CASSQDRGPIGNSPLHF. For the CDR3, the DNA is TGCGCCAGCAGCCAAGACAGGGGGCCTATTGGTAATTCACCCCTCCACTTT.

The chain carries TRBV6-1 and TRBJ2-3; TRBD2 matches 10 bases. There are 18 residues in the CDR3. V lost 4 bases to trimming and J lost 3 bases; unmatched junction nucleotides: 13. Germline V gives CDR1 MNHNS, CDR2 SASEGT. In nucleotides, the CDR3 is TGTGCCAGCAGTGTGAAGGTCTTAGCGGGAGGTGGGACAGATACGCAGTATTTT. Protein product: CASSVKVLAGGGTDTQYF.

The rearrangement links TRBV3-1 (or the pseudogene TRBV3-2) to TRBJ2-1; TRBD2 matches 7 bases. This CDR3 spans 18 amino acids. The J segment lost 4 bases and the V segment lost 2 bases, leaving 14 bases of the junction unmatched. Germline V gene sequence: CDR1 LGHDT, CDR2 YNNKEL (reference sequence). DNA for the CDR3: TGTGCCAGCAGCCAAAGGGCTAGCGGCAATAATCTTTACAATGAGCAGTTCTTC. This encodes CASSQRASGNNLYNEQFF.

The chain joins TRBV11-2 to TRBJ2-1, with 12 bases aligning to TRBD2. The germline gives CDR1 SGHAT, CDR2 FQNNGV. CDR3 size: 18 residues. The V segment lost 5 bases and the J segment 4 bases; nucleotides outside the gene matches: 12. This CDR3 reads CASSRRLAGGRGYNEQFF. DNA of the CDR3: TGTGCCAGCAGCAGGAGGCTAGCGGGAGGGAGGGGATACAATGAGCAGTTCTTC.

The chain couples TRBV25-1 to TRBJ1-5; the D gene is possibly TRBD1 (5 bases). Deletions cut 4 bases from V and 5 bases from J, with 15 bases between. The CDR3 consists of 15 residues. Per germline, CDR1 MGHDK and CDR2 SYGVNS. The CDR3 DNA reads as TGTGCCAGCAGTGCCTCGACTGGGGGGGATCAGCCCCAGCATTTT. This gives the protein CASSASTGGDQPQHF.

The chain employs TRBV6-6 and TRBJ2-2; D may be TRBD1 (5 bases). The CDR3 is made up of 17 amino acids. The germline CDR1 and CDR2 sequences are MNHNY and SVGAGI (reference sequence). Trimming pared 5 bases from V and 0 bases from J, leaving 16 bases between. The CDR3 protein is CASSPDLQGSNTGELFF. The CDR3 region has the DNA TGTGCCAGCAGTCCTGACTTGCAGGGATCGAACACCGGGGAGCTGTTTTTT.

The chain is built from TRBV6-1 and TRBJ1-2, with 7 bases that match TRBD1. Per germline, CDR1 MNHNS and CDR2 SASEGT. Trimming cost V 1 base and J 7 bases; bases outside gene matches: 12. CDR3 length: 16 residues. CDR3 residues: CASSEVDRRQRSGYTF. The CDR3 DNA sequence: TGTGCCAGCAGTGAAGTGGACAGGAGACAGAGAAGTGGCTACACCTTC.

J is TRBJ1-3 and V is TRBV29-1, with 9 bases that match TRBD1. V was clipped by 6 bases and J by 4 bases; unmatched bases: 10. The germline gives CDR1 SQVTM, CDR2 ANQGSEA. The CDR3 sequence is 15 residues long. In nucleotides, the CDR3 is TGCAGCGTCGCTACAGGGGGCGCGGGAGGAAACACCATATATTTT. Amino acids: CSVATGGAGGNTIYF.

In the case of this clone: Other DNA sequences in the sample encode the same CDR3. This chain links TRBV28 with TRBJ2-3; 12 bases line up with TRBD2. The junction had 3 bases not matched to a gene; V was cut back by 5 bases and J by 0 bases. CDR1 MDHEN and CDR2 SYDVKM come from the germline V gene. CDR3 length equals 16 residues. The CDR3 DNA sequence: TGTGCCAGCAGTCCTGGACTAGCGGGGAGCACAGATACGCAGTATTTT. Translation gives CASSPGLAGSTDTQYF.

The CDR3 sequence: CATTNAGGEKLFF. Here the CDR3 DNA reads TGTGCCACCACAAACGCAGGGGGGGAAAAACTGTTTTTT. V is TRBV2 and J is TRBJ1-4, with 7 nucleotides matching TRBD1. Germline values: CDR1 SNHLY, CDR2 FYNNEI. V dropped 10 bases and J dropped 8; count of bases not matched to a gene: 10. The length of the CDR3 is 13 residues.

The genes are TRBV5-1 and TRBJ2-7; TRBD1 matches at 12 bases. CDR1 and CDR2 from the germline V gene are SGHRS and YFSETQ. J was trimmed by 4 bases and V by 4 bases; bases with no gene match: 6. The length of the CDR3 is 15 residues. CDR3 coding DNA: TGCGCCAGCAGCGCTGGGACAGGGGGCTCTTACGAGCAGTACTTC. Residues: CASSAGTGGSYEQYF.

The chain recombines TRBV28 with TRBJ2-7, with a weak D call TRBD1 (5 bases). Per germline, CDR1 MDHEN and CDR2 SYDVKM. The CDR3 spans 14 residues. The V and J ends lost 6 bases and 0 bases respectively, with 12 bases between them. The chain's CDR3 is CASSYQQASYEQYF. CDR3 coding DNA: TGTGCCAGCAGCTATCAACAGGCCTCCTACGAGCAGTACTTC.

The chain recombines TRBV2 with TRBJ1-1; maybe TRBD1 (6 bases). Germline CDR1 SNHLY, CDR2 FYNNEI. CDR3 length equals 13 residues. Trimming shortened V by 7 bases and J by 7 bases, and 16 bases separated the two germline ends. CDR3 sequence reads: CASTGEGGGEAFF. CDR3 sequence (DNA): TGTGCCAGCACAGGGGAGGGGGGAGGTGAAGCTTTCTTT.

Written as DNA, the CDR3 is TGTGCCAGCACTACAGACAGGGGGCAAGATGGCTACACCTTC. It translates to CASTTDRGQDGYTF. V gene TRBV2 combines with J gene TRBJ1-2; 10 nucleotides align to TRBD1. CDR1 and CDR2 from the germline V gene are SNHLY and FYNNEI. CDR3 length: 14 amino acids. The V and J ends lost 7 bases and 6 bases, in that order; junction bases with no gene match: 8.

The gene calls are TRBV6-5 and TRBJ1-2; 9 bases line up with TRBD1. In germline, CDR1 is MNHEY, CDR2 SVGAGI. The CDR3 has 15 residues. The V and J ends lost 7 bases and 0 bases, in that order; junction bases with no gene match: 6. As DNA, the CDR3 is TGTGCCAGCAAAGACAGGGGGTTAGCTAACTATGGCTACACCTTC. Its translation is CASKDRGLANYGYTF.

The rearrangement links TRBV25-1 to TRBJ2-1; TRBD1 is a possible D gene (6 bases). The germline V gene has CDR1 MGHDK and CDR2 SYGVNS. The CDR3 length is 13 residues. V was trimmed by 6 bases and J by 8 bases, leaving 14 bases between them. CDR3 nucleotide sequence: TGTGCCAGCAGGACTTTAGGGGGACATGAGCAGTTCTTC. Translation gives CASRTLGGHEQFF.